Listed here are 10 T cell receptor beta chains from one sample, sequenced in a study of CD8 T cells in Susac syndrome. RNA in amounts of about 0.5 to 1 ug was reverse transcribed with random hexamers. Each CDR3 protein gets one entry after TCRdb re-called the immunoSEQ multiplex PCR reads with MiXCR. The table has more than 150,000 distinct CDR3 sequences, about 96% seen once; the top ten hold around 0.12%. The specimen sequenced was CD4+ T cells from PBMCs. These receptors were collected from a human donor with Susac syndrome.

The V and J genes are TRBV6-2 or TRBV6-3 and TRBJ1-2, with TRBD1 matching 8 bases. Germline trimming cut 6 bases from V and 0 bases from J; bases unmatched to any gene: 3. The CDR3 covers 14 residues. From germline, CDR1 is MNHEY and CDR2 SVGEGT. CDR3 sequence (DNA): TGTGCCAGCAGGGGACAGGACACTAACTATGGCTACACCTTC. This encodes CASRGQDTNYGYTF.

The chain has TRBV29-1 and TRBJ1-1, with a weak D call TRBD1 (5 bases). Germline V lookup: CDR1 SQVTM, CDR2 ANQGSEA. CDR3 length: 12 amino acids. Trimming removed 4 bases at V and 2 bases at J, with 8 bases between. The CDR3: CSVVGVNTEAFF. For the CDR3, the DNA is TGCAGCGTTGTGGGGGTAAACACTGAAGCTTTCTTT.

This rearrangement joins TRBV28 to TRBJ2-7, with 9 bases matching TRBD2. Germline lookup yields CDR1 MDHEN and CDR2 SYDVKM. This CDR3 contains 14 residues. Trimming at V came to 5 bases and at J to 7 bases, leaving 9 bases not matched to a gene. As DNA, the CDR3 is TGTGCCAGCAGTCCGCCTAGCGGGGCTGGGGAGCAGTACTTC. It codes for CASSPPSGAGEQYF.

This clonotype was observed once. The chain employs TRBV18 and TRBJ2-7, with 7 bases lining up with TRBD1. The CDR3 consists of 13 residues. V shed 4 bases, J shed 2 bases, and the junction held 2 bases outside the gene matches. Germline CDR1 reads KGHSH; CDR2 reads LQKENI. The CDR3 coding sequence is TGTGCCAGCTCACACGGGACAGCCTACGAGCAGTACTTC. It specifies CASSHGTAYEQYF.

V gene TRBV11-1 combines with J gene TRBJ2-7; 7 bases align to TRBD2. Per germline, CDR1 SGHAT and CDR2 FQDESV (reference sequence). Losses at the gene ends were 5 bases for V and 3 bases for J; bases not matched to a gene: 10. CDR3 length equals 15 residues. The CDR3: CASSGVRASGYEQYF. The CDR3 DNA reads TGTGCCAGCAGCGGGGTCCGGGCTAGCGGCTACGAGCAGTACTTC.

The table lists this clonotype with a count of one. The J gene is TRBJ2-5, the V gene TRBV28; TRBD1 matches at 9 bases. V shed 6 bases and J 4 bases; nucleotides not matched to a gene: 3. The germline CDR1 and CDR2 sequences are MDHEN and SYDVKM. The CDR3 extends over 13 amino acids. The CDR3 DNA reads TGTGCCAGCAGGGTACAGGGGGCAGAGACCCAGTACTTC. Translated: CASRVQGAETQYF.

The table lists this clonotype with a count of one. The V call is TRBV30, the J call TRBJ1-4; TRBD1 matches 8 bases. This CDR3 is built from 12 residues. J lost 8 bases, V lost 5 bases, and 4 bases had no gene match. Per the germline V gene, CDR1 is GTSNPN and CDR2 is SVGIG (reference sequence). Here the CDR3 reads CAWGQGPEKLFF. The DNA for the CDR3 is TGTGCCTGGGGACAGGGACCCGAAAAACTGTTTTTT. The full variable domain, rest sourced from reference TRBV30 and TRBJ1-4, is SQTIHQWPATLVQPVGSPLSLECTVEGTSNPNLYWYRQAAGRGLQLLFYSVGIGQISSEVPQNLSASRPQDRQFILSSKKLLLSDSGFYLCAWGQGPEKLFFGSGTQLSVL.

The chain is built from TRBV6-2 or TRBV6-3 and TRBJ2-1; possibly TRBD1 for D (6 bases). V lost 10 bases, J lost 5 bases, and 6 bases lay in between. Germline V gene data show CDR1 as MNHEY and CDR2 as SVGEGT. The CDR3 is 10 residues long. CDR3 in amino acids: CATGDNEQFF. CDR3 sequence (DNA): TGTGCCACAGGGGACAATGAGCAGTTCTTC.

The chain combines TRBV25-1 with TRBJ1-5; possible D gene TRBD1, 6 bases. CDR1 and CDR2 (germline): MGHDK, SYGVNS. Trimming shortened V by 6 bases and J by 6 bases, and 12 bases separated the two germline ends. The CDR3 runs 13 residues. CDR3 sequence: CASSGGWGQPQHF. CDR3 in DNA: TGTGCCAGCAGCGGGGGCTGGGGTCAGCCCCAGCATTTT. The entire variable domain, with the rest obtained from reference TRBV25-1 and TRBJ1-5, is as follows: EADIYQTPRYLVIGTGKKITLECSQTMGHDKMYWYQQDPGMELHLIHYSYGVNSTEKGDLSSESTVSRIRTEHFPLTLESARPSHTSQYLCASSGGWGQPQHFGDGTRLSIL.

The chain joins TRBV20-1 to TRBJ2-7; either TRBD1 or TRBD2 may supply D (6 bases each). Trimming stripped 6 bases from V and 6 bases from J, with 21 bases between. The V gene's germline CDR1 is DFQATT and CDR2 SNEGSKA (reference sequence). This CDR3 region has 14 residues. CDR3 bases: TGCAGTGCCGAGCTACCCGGGGGCCACTTCGAGCAGTACTTC. Translating it yields CSAELPGGHFEQYF.